This T cell receptor (beta chain) was recorded in a study of blood T cell repertoires in COVID-19. About the research overall: In each case, the material was cDNA or gDNA derived from T cells, B-cell-depleted T cells, or PBMCs.

Only in-frame clones appear in the TCRdb table, and some are missing; sequencing was by immunoSEQ multiplex PCR. Here the sample spans 280,000 or so clones, almost 90% being singletons. Cohort placement rested on clinical history that participants reported themselves. The CDR3 has 16 residues. Germline CDR1 GTSNPN, CDR2 SVGIG (reference sequence). Trimming pared 1 base from V and 1 base from J, leaving 14 bases between. The sequence derives from a woman between 18 and 29 years old with acute COVID-19. The rearrangement joins TRBV30 to TRBJ2-4; possible D gene TRBD2, 6 bases. Sequences were obtained from PBMCs or T cells enriched from blood (not recorded which). CDR3 in DNA: TGTGCCTGGAGTGGGGGGGTAGTTCTGGCCAAAAACATTCAGTACTTC. This encodes CAWSGGVVLAKNIQYF. Together with reference TRBV30 and TRBJ2-4, the CDR3 gives the full variable domain: SQTIHQWPATLVQPVGSPLSLECTVEGTSNPNLYWYRQAAGRGLQLLFYSVGIGQISSEVPQNLSASRPQDRQFILSSKKLLLSDSGFYLCAWSGGVVLAKNIQYFGAGTRLSVL.